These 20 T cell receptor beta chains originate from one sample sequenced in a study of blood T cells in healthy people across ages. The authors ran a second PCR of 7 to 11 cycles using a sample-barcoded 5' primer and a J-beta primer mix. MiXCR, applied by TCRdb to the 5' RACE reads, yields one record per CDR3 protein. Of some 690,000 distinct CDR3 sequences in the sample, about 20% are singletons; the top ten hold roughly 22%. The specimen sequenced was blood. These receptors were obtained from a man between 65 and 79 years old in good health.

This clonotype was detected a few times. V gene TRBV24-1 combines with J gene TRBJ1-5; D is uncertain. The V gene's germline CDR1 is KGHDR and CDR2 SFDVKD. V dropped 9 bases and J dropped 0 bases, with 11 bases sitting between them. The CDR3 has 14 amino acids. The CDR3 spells CATAEGLSNQPQHF. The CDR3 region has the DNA TGTGCCACCGCCGAGGGCCTTAGCAATCAGCCCCAGCATTTT.

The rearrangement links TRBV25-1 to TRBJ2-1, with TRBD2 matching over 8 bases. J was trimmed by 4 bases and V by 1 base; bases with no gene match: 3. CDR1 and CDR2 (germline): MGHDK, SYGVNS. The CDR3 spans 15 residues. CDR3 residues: CASSEFSGNYNEQFF. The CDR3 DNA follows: TGTGCCAGCAGTGAATTTAGCGGGAATTACAATGAGCAGTTCTTC. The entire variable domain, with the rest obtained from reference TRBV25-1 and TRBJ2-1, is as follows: EADIYQTPRYLVIGTGKKITLECSQTMGHDKMYWYQQDPGMELHLIHYSYGVNSTEKGDLSSESTVSRIRTEHFPLTLESARPSHTSQYLCASSEFSGNYNEQFFGPGTRLTVL.

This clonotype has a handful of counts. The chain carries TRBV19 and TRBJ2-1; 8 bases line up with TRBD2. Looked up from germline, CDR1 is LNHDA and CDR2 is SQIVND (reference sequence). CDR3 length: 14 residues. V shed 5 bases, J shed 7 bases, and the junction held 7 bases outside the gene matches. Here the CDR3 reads CASSSRLALNEQFF. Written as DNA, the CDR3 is TGTGCCAGTAGTTCCCGACTAGCGTTGAATGAGCAGTTCTTC.

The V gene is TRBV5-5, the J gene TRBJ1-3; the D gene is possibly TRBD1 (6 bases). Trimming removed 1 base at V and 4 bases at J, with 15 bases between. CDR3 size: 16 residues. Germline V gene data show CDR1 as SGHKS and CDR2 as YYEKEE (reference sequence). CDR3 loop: CASSLSQGLEGNTIYF. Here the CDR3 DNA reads TGTGCCAGCAGCTTGAGTCAGGGGCTTGAGGGAAACACCATATATTTT.

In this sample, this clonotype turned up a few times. The CDR3 is CATSLGGRTNEQFF. The DNA of the CDR3 is TGTGCCACCAGTCTTGGTGGGAGAACCAATGAGCAGTTCTTC. V gene TRBV24-1 combines with J gene TRBJ2-7, with a weak D call TRBD2 (5 bases). The J call may be faulty, since TRBJ2-1 better matches the DNA end. This CDR3 contains 14 residues. The germline V gene encodes CDR1 KGHDR and CDR2 SFDVKD.

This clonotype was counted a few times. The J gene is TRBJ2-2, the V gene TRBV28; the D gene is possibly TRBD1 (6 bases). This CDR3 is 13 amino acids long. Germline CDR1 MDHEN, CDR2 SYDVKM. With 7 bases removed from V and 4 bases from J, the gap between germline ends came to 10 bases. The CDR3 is CASIRGSTGELFF. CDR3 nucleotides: TGTGCCAGCATTAGGGGGAGCACCGGGGAGCTGTTTTTT.

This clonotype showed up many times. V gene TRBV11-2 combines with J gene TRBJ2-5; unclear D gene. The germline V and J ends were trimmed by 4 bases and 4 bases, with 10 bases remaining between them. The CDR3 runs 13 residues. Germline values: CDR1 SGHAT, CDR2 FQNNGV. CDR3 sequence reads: CASSSVKGETQYF. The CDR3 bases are TGTGCCAGCAGCTCCGTTAAGGGAGAGACCCAGTACTTC.

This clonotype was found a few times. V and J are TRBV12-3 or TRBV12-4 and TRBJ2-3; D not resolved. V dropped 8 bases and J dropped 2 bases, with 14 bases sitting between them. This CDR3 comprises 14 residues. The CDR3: CASAPPASTDTQYF. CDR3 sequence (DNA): TGTGCCAGCGCCCCCCCAGCCTCCACAGATACGCAGTATTTT.

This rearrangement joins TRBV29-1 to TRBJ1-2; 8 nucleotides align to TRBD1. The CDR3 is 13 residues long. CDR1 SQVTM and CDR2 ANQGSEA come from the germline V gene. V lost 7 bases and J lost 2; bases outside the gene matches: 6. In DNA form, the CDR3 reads TGCAGCGCCGGGACAGGAGTAAACTATGGCTACACCTTC. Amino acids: CSAGTGVNYGYTF.

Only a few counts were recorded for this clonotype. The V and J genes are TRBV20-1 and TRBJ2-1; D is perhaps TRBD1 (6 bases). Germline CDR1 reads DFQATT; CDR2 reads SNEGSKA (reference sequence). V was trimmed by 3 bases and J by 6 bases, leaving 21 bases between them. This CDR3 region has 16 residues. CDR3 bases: TGCAGTGCTAGGTTAGTTGGGACAAGAGTCGTCAATGAGCAGTTCTTC. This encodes CSARLVGTRVVNEQFF.

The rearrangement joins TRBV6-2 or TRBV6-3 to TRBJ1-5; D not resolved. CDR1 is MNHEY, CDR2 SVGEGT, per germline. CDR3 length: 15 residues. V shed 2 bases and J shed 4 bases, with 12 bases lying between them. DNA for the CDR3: TGTGCCAGCAGTTACCGCTCCTGGCTTAATCAGCCCCAGCATTTT. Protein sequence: CASSYRSWLNQPQHF.

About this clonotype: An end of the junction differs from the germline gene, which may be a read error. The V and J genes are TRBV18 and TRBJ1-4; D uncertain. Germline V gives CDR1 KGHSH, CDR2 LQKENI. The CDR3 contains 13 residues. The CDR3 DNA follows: TGTGCCAGCTCAGCACCCAGTAATGAAAAACTGTTTTTT. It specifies CASSAPSNEKLFF.

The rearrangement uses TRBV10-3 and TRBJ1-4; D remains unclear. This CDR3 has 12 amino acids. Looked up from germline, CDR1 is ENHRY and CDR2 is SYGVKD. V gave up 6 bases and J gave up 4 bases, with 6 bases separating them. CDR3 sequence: CAISQDNEKLFF. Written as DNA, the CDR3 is TGTGCCATCAGCCAGGATAATGAAAAACTGTTTTTT.

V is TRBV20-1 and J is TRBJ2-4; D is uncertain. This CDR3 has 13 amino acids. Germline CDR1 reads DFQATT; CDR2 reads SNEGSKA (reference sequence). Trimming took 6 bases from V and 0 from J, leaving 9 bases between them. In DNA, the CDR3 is TGCAGTGCGAAACGGCTAGCCAAAAACATTCAGTACTTC. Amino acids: CSAKRLAKNIQYF.

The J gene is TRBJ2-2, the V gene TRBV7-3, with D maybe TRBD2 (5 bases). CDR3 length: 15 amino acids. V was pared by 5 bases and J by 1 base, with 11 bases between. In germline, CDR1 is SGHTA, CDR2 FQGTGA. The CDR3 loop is CASSPGLWNTGELFF. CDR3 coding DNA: TGTGCCAGCAGCCCCGGACTCTGGAACACCGGGGAGCTGTTTTTT.

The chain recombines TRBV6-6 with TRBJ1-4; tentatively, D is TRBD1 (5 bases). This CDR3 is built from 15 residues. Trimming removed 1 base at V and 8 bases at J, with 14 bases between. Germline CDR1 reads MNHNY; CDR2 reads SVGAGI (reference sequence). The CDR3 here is CASSYFGGGGEKLFF. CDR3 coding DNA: TGTGCCAGCAGTTACTTTGGGGGTGGCGGCGAAAAACTGTTTTTT.

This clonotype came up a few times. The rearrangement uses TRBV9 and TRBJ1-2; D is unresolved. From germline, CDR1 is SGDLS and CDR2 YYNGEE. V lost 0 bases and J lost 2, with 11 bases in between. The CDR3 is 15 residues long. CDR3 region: CASSVDPTPNYGYTF. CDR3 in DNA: TGTGCCAGCAGCGTAGACCCGACTCCCAACTATGGCTACACCTTC. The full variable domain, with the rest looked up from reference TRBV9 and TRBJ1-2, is DSGVTQTPKHLITATGQRVTLRCSPRSGDLSVYWYQQSLDQGLQFLIQYYNGEERAKGNILERFSAQQFPDLHSELNLSSLELGDSALYFCASSVDPTPNYGYTFGSGTRLTVV.

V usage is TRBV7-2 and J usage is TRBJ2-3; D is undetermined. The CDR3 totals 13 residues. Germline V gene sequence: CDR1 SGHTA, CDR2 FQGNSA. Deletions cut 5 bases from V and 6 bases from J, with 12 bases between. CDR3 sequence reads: CASSPTRIDTQYF. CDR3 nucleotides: TGTGCCAGCAGCCCGACCCGCATTGATACGCAGTATTTT. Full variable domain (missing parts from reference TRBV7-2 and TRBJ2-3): GAGVSQSPSNKVTEKGKDVELRCDPISGHTALYWYRQSLGQGLEFLIYFQGNSAPDKSGLPSDRFSAERTGGSVSTLTIQRTQQEDSAVYLCASSPTRIDTQYFGPGTRLTVL.

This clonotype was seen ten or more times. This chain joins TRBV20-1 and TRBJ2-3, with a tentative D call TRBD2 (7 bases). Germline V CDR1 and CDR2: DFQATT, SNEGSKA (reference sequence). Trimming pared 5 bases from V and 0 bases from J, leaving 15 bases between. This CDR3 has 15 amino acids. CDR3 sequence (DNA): TGCAGTGCTGCTCGGGGGGCCTCAAGCACAGATACGCAGTATTTT. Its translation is CSAARGASSTDTQYF.

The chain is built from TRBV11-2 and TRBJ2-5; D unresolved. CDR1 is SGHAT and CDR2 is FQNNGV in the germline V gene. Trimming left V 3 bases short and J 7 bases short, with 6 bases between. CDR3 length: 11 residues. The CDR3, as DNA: TGTGCCAGCAGCTTGGTGCGGACCCAGTACTTC. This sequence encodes CASSLVRTQYF.